This T cell receptor (beta chain) was captured by sequencing in a study of shared clonotypes between healthy human individuals. About the study: CD8 memory received one plate per donor, CD8 naive two, CD4 memory three and CD4 naive three.

The ends were cut back, 2 bases at V and 7 bases at J, with 17 bases in the middle. The CDR3 loop spans 16 amino acids. The germline gives CDR1 KGHSH, CDR2 LQKENI. Notes on this clone: Antigen specificity is unknown.

All participating donors were Caucasian adults from Nashville, Tennessee. It was into CD45RA+ naive and CD45RA-negative memory subsets that the CD4+ cells were split. Method: immunoSEQ multiplex PCR; TCRdb's copy keeps in-frame clones and lacks some. This sample carries about 2.4 million clones, 90% to 95% of them seen once, and the ten largest clones take 0.13% to 0.15%. Whole-study results and caveats: About 5% of naive CD4 clonotypes were shared across four donors.

This receptor was obtained from a man aged 18 to 30 in good health. The genes are TRBV18 and TRBJ1-4; D not resolved. Sequenced sample: naive CD4+ T cells sorted from blood. As to subset: CD45RA+ positively selected. CDR3 sequence: CASSPGTGVVREKLFF. The CDR3 DNA sequence: TGTGCCAGCTCACCAGGAACTGGGGTAGTTCGTGAAAAACTGTTTTTT.